The TCR beta chain described here comes from a study of T cell responses to AZD1222 COVID-19 vaccine. Findings and caveats of the study: When two AZD1222 doses had been given, Spike-specific TCR breadth and depth rose.

With respect to this clone: The target antigen is unknown.

Profiling relied on immunoSEQ multiplex PCR, and the TCRdb table lists in-frame clones only, not all of them. There are 150,000 to 200,000 clones in the sample; approximately 94% occur only once, and over 7.5% lies in the top ten. This clonotype originated in an adult in good health. The specimen comprised peripheral blood, sampled on day 0 of AZD1222 vaccination.

Here the CDR3 reads CASSSDTEGETQYF. The CDR3 region has the DNA TGTGCCAGCAGTTCGGACACAGAAGGCGAGACCCAGTACTTC. The chain is built from TRBV2 and TRBJ2-5, with a possible D match to TRBD1 (5 bases). V lost 5 bases to trimming and J lost 5 bases, with 15 bases between them. The CDR3 is made up of 14 amino acids. The germline CDR1 and CDR2 sequences are SNHLY and FYNNEI. The complete variable domain, with remaining parts taken from reference TRBV2 and TRBJ2-5, reads EPEVTQTPSHQVTQMGQEVILRCVPISNHLYFYWYRQILGQKVEFLVSFYNNEISEKSEIFDDQFSVERPDGSNFTLKIRSTKLEDSAMYFCASSSDTEGETQYFGPGTRLLVL.